The rows below give T cell receptor beta chains drawn from one sample of a study of T cells after yellow fever vaccination. MiXCR, applied by TCRdb to the 5' RACE reads, yields one record per CDR3 protein. The table shows under 300,000 distinct CDR3 sequences, with approximately 6.8% occurring only once. This specimen was CD4+ T cells sorted from PBMCs, taken on the day of the yellow fever booster vaccination. Every receptor here comes from a man under 40 who received the YFV17D yellow fever vaccine. CDR3s leave out the opening cysteine and the closing phenylalanine or tryptophan. Clone size is not always given. Where it is, it says once, few, many or a class for expanded clones.

v_call	clone_size	j_call	cdr3_aa
TRBV12-3/TRBV12-4	few	TRBJ2-1	ASIRGLAGFNEQF
TRBV20-1	few	TRBJ2-1	SATPTSGLYNEQF
TRBV29-1	few	TRBJ2-5	SVVGAGVGETQY
TRBV20-1	many	TRBJ2-1	SAGDYYNEQF
TRBV4-3	many	TRBJ2-2	ASSQTSGRNTGELF
TRBV7-8	many	TRBJ1-1	ASSLATGSGEAF
TRBV24-1	many	TRBJ2-3	ATSHPRDRTTTDTQY
TRBV5-6	few	TRBJ2-7	ASSPRLESYEQY
TRBV4-3	many	TRBJ2-1	ASSQELGGAEQF
TRBV18	few	TRBJ2-7	ASSPYYEQY
TRBV28	many	TRBJ2-7	ASGSFWGERSYEQY
TRBV5-1	few	TRBJ2-1	ASSLNSGNRNEQF
TRBV5-6	few	TRBJ2-5	ASSFLEGRDRSQY
TRBV12-3/TRBV12-4	many	TRBJ2-7	ASSFPTRDIVD
TRBV24-1	few	TRBJ2-1	ATSDWSGSSYNEQF
TRBV5-1	many	TRBJ2-3	ASSFRGLAGRDTQY
TRBV20-1	few	TRBJ1-1	SAISGANTEAF
TRBV29-1	many	TRBJ2-5	SVDQGAAQETQY
TRBV7-2	few	TRBJ1-6	ASSLGISSRALH
TRBV2	few	TRBJ2-2	ASRGGYPGELF
TRBV9	-	TRBJ1-1	ASSADTGGAFTEAF
TRBV20-1	few	TRBJ1-6	SARQADRANSPLH
TRBV7-9	many	TRBJ2-1	ASSLEGLPYNEQF
TRBV20-1	-	TRBJ2-3	SARRPGIALTDTQY
TRBV19	few	TRBJ2-1	ASSAQGPSYNEQF
TRBV21-1	few	TRBJ2-5	ASGKGWDSRQETQY
TRBV9	many	TRBJ2-3	ASSAPSGSRPTDTQY
TRBV3-1	many	TRBJ2-7	ASSGPGPIPYEQY
TRBV29-1	-	TRBJ1-1	SVESWTNTEAF
TRBV5-6	-	TRBJ2-3	ASSPGAGKRGDTDTQY